This T cell receptor beta chain was recovered during a study of T cells expressing NK-cell markers. Study results and caveats: A few donors' CD3+CD56-NKG2C+ cells were dominated by the same clonotypes. A range of roughly 1.0-7.0% of CD8+ T cells consisted of dominant NKG2C+ clonotypes in more than five donors.

As to this clonotype: Its antigen is not known.

TCRdb re-called the 5' RACE reads; every CDR3 protein appears as one record, without DNA. The table lists roughly 450,000 distinct CDR3 sequences. CDR1 and CDR2 from the germline V gene are SGHVS and FQNEAQ. This CDR3 spans 15 amino acids. This clonotype was obtained from a woman between 50 and 59 years old in good health. The chain has TRBV7-8 and TRBJ2-3; checking the TCRdb D call of TRBD2 is not possible without DNA. The sequenced sample was blood T cells: a sorted CD56 or NKG2C T cell subset, CD4+ or CD8+ T cells, or bulk PBMC T cells (not recorded which). The CDR3 here is CASSLARLPTDTQYF. Full variable domain (outside the CDR3, taken from reference TRBV7-8 and TRBJ2-3): GAGVSQSPRYKVAKRGQDVALRCDPISGHVSLFWYQQALGQGPEFLTYFQNEAQLDKSGLPSDRFFAERPEGSVSTLKIQRTQQEDSAVYLCASSLARLPTDTQYFGPGTRLTVL.